The 22 T cell receptor beta chains presented below share a single source sample, sequenced in a study of cytomegalovirus exposure and HLA in healthy donors. Both 60 Vbeta primers and 13 Jbeta primers went into the PCR. This table comes from immunoSEQ multiplex PCR, and its TCRdb copy is limited to in-frame clones, with some not included. Among 150,000 to 200,000 clones listed, 68% were seen once. The specimen was PBMCs. These receptors all come from a man in his forties or fifties in good health and CMV-seronegative.

This chain uses TRBV6-5 with TRBJ2-5; D is perhaps TRBD1 (6 bases). In germline, CDR1 is MNHEY, CDR2 SVGAGI. The CDR3 loop spans 15 amino acids. V gave up 2 bases and J gave up 5 bases, with 15 bases separating them. CDR3 DNA: TGTGCCAGCAGTTACGTTAGTGGCAGGGGTGAGACCCAGTACTTC. Translation gives CASSYVSGRGETQYF.

A note on this clone: This same CDR3 is encoded by further DNA sequences in the sample. DNA for the CDR3: TGTGCCAGCTCACCTGGACAGGGGGAGACCCAGTACTTC. This codes for CASSPGQGETQYF. The rearrangement joins TRBV18 to TRBJ2-5; 9 nucleotides line up with TRBD1. Trimming at V came to 3 bases and at J to 5 bases, leaving 1 base not matched to a gene. Per the germline V gene, CDR1 is KGHSH and CDR2 is LQKENI. The CDR3 is 13 amino acids.

The V and J genes are TRBV27 and TRBJ1-1; maybe TRBD1 (5 bases). The ends were cut back, 4 bases at V and 4 bases at J, with 13 bases in the middle. Germline lookup yields CDR1 MNHEY and CDR2 SMNVEV (reference sequence). CDR3 length: 14 residues. CDR3 nucleotide sequence: TGTGCCAGCAGTTCCTCGCGCAGGGCCACTGAAGCTTTCTTT. This sequence encodes CASSSSRRATEAFF.

J is TRBJ2-3 and V is TRBV5-5; 9 bases agree with TRBD1. The CDR3 covers 15 residues. After removal of 4 bases from V and 0 bases from J, the junction contained 3 bases not matched to a gene. CDR1 is SGHKS and CDR2 is YYEKEE in the germline V gene (reference sequence). The CDR3 DNA follows: TGTGCCAGCAGCCCCGGGACAGGGAGCACAGATACGCAGTATTTT. It yields the protein CASSPGTGSTDTQYF.

The chain couples TRBV25-1 to TRBJ2-1; 12 nucleotides agree with TRBD2. V gave up 4 bases and J gave up 10 bases; unmatched junction bases: 11. CDR3 length: 16 amino acids. Germline values: CDR1 MGHDK, CDR2 SYGVNS. Written as DNA, the CDR3 is TGTGCCAGCAGTGCAGACTTGGGACTAGCGGGTGAGGAGCAGTTCTTC. It is translated as CASSADLGLAGEEQFF.

This rearrangement joins TRBV2 to TRBJ2-1; TRBD1 is a possible D gene (6 bases). The CDR3 runs to 14 residues. Germline V lookup: CDR1 SNHLY, CDR2 FYNNEI. Trimming removed 4 bases at V and 9 bases at J, with 16 bases between. The CDR3 here is CASSGEGRGTEQFF. The CDR3 region has the DNA TGTGCCAGCAGTGGAGAGGGAAGGGGGACTGAGCAGTTCTTC.

The chain employs TRBV10-3 and TRBJ2-5; D might be TRBD2 (5 bases). Germline V gene sequence: CDR1 ENHRY, CDR2 SYGVKD. V lost 1 base and J 5 bases, leaving 8 bases between the germline ends. CDR3 size: 13 residues. DNA for the CDR3: TGTGCCATCAGTGAGTTCGGCGGGGAGACCCAGTACTTC. It is translated as CAISEFGGETQYF.

In its sample, this clone was seen a few times. V is TRBV25-1 and J is TRBJ1-1, with no clear D. Germline CDR1 reads MGHDK; CDR2 reads SYGVNS. There are 15 residues in the CDR3. The V and J ends lost 3 bases and 0 bases respectively, with 11 bases between them. Here the CDR3 reads CASSEAGRMNTEAFF. The CDR3 DNA reads as TGTGCCAGCAGTGAGGCTGGCAGGATGAACACTGAAGCTTTCTTT.

In this sample, this clone turned up once. This chain's CDR3 is CASTLGGSANYGYTF. As DNA, the CDR3 is TGTGCCAGTACCCTAGGGGGCTCGGCTAACTATGGCTACACCTTC. V is TRBV19 and J is TRBJ1-2, with 7 bases lining up with TRBD1. Trimming cost V 7 bases and J 0 bases; bases outside gene matches: 8. The CDR3 has 15 residues. Per the germline V gene, CDR1 is LNHDA and CDR2 is SQIVND (reference sequence).

The chain links TRBV7-2 to TRBJ2-1; D call uncertain. The CDR3 length is 12 residues. Germline assignment: CDR1 SGHTA and CDR2 FQGNSA. V was pared by 4 bases and J by 7 bases, with 8 bases between. The CDR3 here is CASSYSRNEQFF. The CDR3 nucleotides are TGTGCCAGCAGCTATTCTCGGAATGAGCAGTTCTTC.

J is TRBJ2-7 and V is TRBV19; D gene ambiguous. Trimming pared 5 bases from V and 0 bases from J, leaving 11 bases between. The CDR3 covers 14 residues. The germline V gene has CDR1 LNHDA and CDR2 SQIVND (reference sequence). In nucleotides, the CDR3 is TGTGCCAGTAGTCTTCCGGAGTCCTCCTACGAGCAGTACTTC. Its translation: CASSLPESSYEQYF.

V usage is TRBV6-1 and J usage is TRBJ2-7; D gene ambiguous. From germline, CDR1 is MNHNS and CDR2 SASEGT. This CDR3 is built from 16 residues. The germline V and J ends were trimmed by 1 base and 0 bases, with 13 bases remaining between them. The CDR3 reads CASSEVGQLSSYEQYF. The CDR3 region has the DNA TGTGCCAGCAGTGAAGTTGGGCAGCTGAGCTCCTACGAGCAGTACTTC.

This clone was observed a handful of times. V and J are TRBV5-4 and TRBJ2-3; D is perhaps TRBD1 (5 bases). The V end was cut by 4 bases, the J end by 0 bases, with 12 bases between. The germline gives CDR1 SGHNT, CDR2 YYREEE (reference sequence). The CDR3 consists of 15 residues. CDR3 protein: CASSGHRLSTDTQYF. CDR3 nucleotide sequence: TGTGCCAGCAGCGGACACAGGCTTAGCACAGATACGCAGTATTTT.

The chain uses TRBV15 and TRBJ2-7, with D perhaps TRBD2 (5 bases). Trimming pared 0 bases from V and 1 base from J, leaving 7 bases between. Germline lookup yields CDR1 LNHNV and CDR2 YYDKDF (reference sequence). This CDR3 region has 14 residues. CDR3 bases: TGTGCCACCAGCAGAGATGAGGGTTCCTACGAGCAGTACTTC. Protein: CATSRDEGSYEQYF.

This clone was seen a single time. The V gene is TRBV7-9, the J gene TRBJ2-3; TRBD2 aligns across 12 bases. CDR1 SEHNR and CDR2 FQNEAQ come from the germline V gene (reference sequence). The V gene end was trimmed by 5 bases and the J gene end by 0 bases; junction bases not matched to a gene: 3. The CDR3 spans 16 residues. CDR3 DNA sequence: TGTGCCAGCAGCCCCGGACTAGCGGGGAGCACAGATACGCAGTATTTT. Protein product: CASSPGLAGSTDTQYF.

The DNA of the CDR3 is TGTGCCAGCATCGTTACAGGGGGAAATCCTTCATATGGCTACACCTTC. Residues: CASIVTGGNPSYGYTF. The chain employs TRBV5-6 and TRBJ1-2; 8 bases fit TRBD1. Germline values: CDR1 SGHDT, CDR2 YYEEEE. Losses at the gene ends were 6 bases for V and 5 bases for J; bases not matched to a gene: 15. The CDR3 covers 16 residues.

Regarding this clone: Other DNA sequences in this specimen translate into the identical CDR3. The chain links TRBV5-1 to TRBJ2-7, with 9 positions matching TRBD1. The CDR3 spans 14 residues. CDR1 is SGHRS, CDR2 YFSETQ, per germline. Germline trimming cut 4 bases from V and 0 bases from J; bases unmatched to any gene: 2. DNA of the CDR3: TGCGCCAGCAGCCGGGGACAGGGCTCCTACGAGCAGTACTTC. This encodes CASSRGQGSYEQYF.

This clone has just a few counts. Other nucleotide sequences from this sample produce the same CDR3. This chain joins TRBV4-1 and TRBJ1-1; TRBD1 matches 9 bases. After removal of 1 base from V and 2 bases from J, the junction contained 5 bases not matched to a gene. From germline, CDR1 is MGHRA and CDR2 YSYEKL. The CDR3 runs to 16 residues. CDR3 residues: CASSQGDRVGNTEAFF. In nucleotides, the CDR3 is TGCGCCAGCAGCCAAGGGGACAGGGTTGGAAACACTGAAGCTTTCTTT.

The chain uses TRBV7-2 and TRBJ2-7; 8 nucleotides agree with TRBD1. CDR3 length: 15 residues. V dropped 0 bases and J dropped 3; count of bases not matched to a gene: 4. Germline V gene data show CDR1 as SGHTA and CDR2 as FQGNSA. CDR3 in DNA: TGTGCCAGCAGCTTAGCGGCAGGGGGCTTCTACGAGCAGTACTTC. Translating it yields CASSLAAGGFYEQYF.

In the case of this clone: Distinct nucleotide sequences in the sample also encode this CDR3. This chain uses TRBV6-5 with TRBJ2-7; 7 bases are shared with TRBD1. With V trimmed by 5 bases and J by 0 bases, 1 base remained unmatched. The length of the CDR3 is 13 residues. Germline assignment: CDR1 MNHEY and CDR2 SVGAGI. CDR3 protein: CASSRQGSYEQYF. The CDR3 DNA sequence: TGTGCCAGCAGTCGACAGGGCTCCTACGAGCAGTACTTC.

The chain carries TRBV2 and TRBJ1-1, with a tentative D call TRBD1 (6 bases). Germline CDR1 reads SNHLY; CDR2 reads FYNNEI. V lost 10 bases and J 5 bases, leaving 20 bases between the germline ends. The length of the CDR3 is 14 residues. CDR3 bases: TGTGCCATCCTTAAGGGGGAGGGGAGGACTGAAGCTTTCTTT. Its translation is CAILKGEGRTEAFF.

The V call is TRBV19, the J call TRBJ1-1; D is possibly TRBD1 (5 bases). CDR1 and CDR2 (germline): LNHDA, SQIVND (reference sequence). V lost 6 bases and J lost 5, with 19 bases in between. CDR3 length: 15 residues. This chain's CDR3 is CASRPRGGVGTEAFF. The CDR3 nucleotides read TGTGCCAGTAGGCCCCGTGGAGGGGTGGGGACTGAAGCTTTCTTT.